A single T cell receptor (beta chain) is shown here with its context. What it binds is unknown. TCRdb's copy holds only in-frame clones and misses some; the assay was immunoSEQ multiplex PCR. Of 13,000 to 15,000 clones in the sample, about four fifths were seen once. The source of the sample is a study of T cells in tumors after PD-1 blockade. Study in general: Prior checkpoint blockade, systemic immunosuppressant use, or anti-cancer therapy within 4 weeks excluded patients. Whole-study results and caveats: Some novel exhausted tumor clones appeared in pre-treatment blood, suggesting peripheral recruitment.

CDR1 is SEHNR and CDR2 is FQNEAQ in the germline V gene (reference sequence). The CDR3 consists of 14 residues. The junction had 4 bases not matched to a gene; V was cut back by 6 bases and J by 0 bases. The source was PBMCs, collected after anti-PD-1 treatment. The receptor comes from a human donor with basal cell carcinoma. The chain has TRBV7-9 and TRBJ1-1; 7 bases fit TRBD1. The CDR3, as DNA: TGTGCCAGCAGACGGGGACAGATGAACACTGAAGCTTTCTTT. This translates into CASRRGQMNTEAFF. The entire variable domain, with the rest obtained from reference TRBV7-9 and TRBJ1-1, is as follows: DTGVSQNPRHKITKRGQNVTFRCDPISEHNRLYWYRQTLGQGPEFLTYFQNEAQLEKSRLLSDRFSAERPKGSFSTLEIQRTEQGDSAMYLCASRRGQMNTEAFFGQGTRLTVV.